The TCR beta chain under discussion was sequenced for a study of shared T cell receptors in the human thymus. V was pared by 6 bases and J by 8 bases, with 13 bases of the junction left unmatched. CDR1 and CDR2 from the germline V gene are MNHEY and SMNVEV (reference sequence). The length of the CDR3 is 15 residues. Measured with immunoSEQ multiplex PCR; TCRdb has only the in-frame clones, and not every one. The sample shows a few hundred thousand clones, approximately 95% of them seen only once. The material sequenced was thymocytes. The J gene is TRBJ2-1, the V gene TRBV27; 7 bases agree with TRBD1. This TCR was recovered from a human donor. This chain's CDR3 is CASSPQGPRRDEQFF. CDR3 bases: TGTGCCAGCAGCCCACAGGGGCCCAGAAGGGATGAGCAGTTCTTC.